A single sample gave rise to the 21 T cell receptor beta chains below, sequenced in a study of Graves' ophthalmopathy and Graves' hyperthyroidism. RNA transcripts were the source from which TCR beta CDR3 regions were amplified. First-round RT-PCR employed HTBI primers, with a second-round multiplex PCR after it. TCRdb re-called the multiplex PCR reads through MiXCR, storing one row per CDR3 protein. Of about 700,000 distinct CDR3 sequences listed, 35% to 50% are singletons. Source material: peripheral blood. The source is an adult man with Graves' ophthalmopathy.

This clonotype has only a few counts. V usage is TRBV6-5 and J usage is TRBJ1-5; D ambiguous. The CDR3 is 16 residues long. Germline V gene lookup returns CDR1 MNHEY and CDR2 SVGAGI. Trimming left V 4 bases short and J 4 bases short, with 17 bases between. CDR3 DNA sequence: TGTGCCAGCAGTTGGCGGGTGACGGGTGGGAATCAGCCCCAGCATTTT. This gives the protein CASSWRVTGGNQPQHF.

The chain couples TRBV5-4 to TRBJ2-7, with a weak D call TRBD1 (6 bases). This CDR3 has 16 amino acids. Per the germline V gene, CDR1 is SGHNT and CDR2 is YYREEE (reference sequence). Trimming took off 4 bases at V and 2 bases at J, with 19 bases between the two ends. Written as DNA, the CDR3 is TGTGCCAGCAGCCAAGGACAGCCCCACTGTGCCTACGAGCAGTACTTC. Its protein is CASSQGQPHCAYEQYF.

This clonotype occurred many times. The DNA for the CDR3 is TGTGCCAGCAGCCGCGTCCAGGGCTCTGAAGCTTTCTTT. Encoded protein: CASSRVQGSEAFF. The chain has TRBV12-3 or TRBV12-4 and TRBJ1-1; tentatively, D is TRBD1 (5 bases). This CDR3 is 13 amino acids long. The germline V and J ends were trimmed by 6 bases and 6 bases, with 14 bases remaining between them.

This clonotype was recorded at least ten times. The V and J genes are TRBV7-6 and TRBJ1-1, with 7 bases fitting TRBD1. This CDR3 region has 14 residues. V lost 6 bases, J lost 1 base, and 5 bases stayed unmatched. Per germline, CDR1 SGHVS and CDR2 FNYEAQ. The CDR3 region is CASSVGQENTEAFF. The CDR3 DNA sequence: TGTGCCAGCAGTGTTGGACAGGAGAACACTGAAGCTTTCTTT.

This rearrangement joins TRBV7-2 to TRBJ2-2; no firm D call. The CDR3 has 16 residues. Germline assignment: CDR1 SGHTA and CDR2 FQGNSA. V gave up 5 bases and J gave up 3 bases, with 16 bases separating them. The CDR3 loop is CASSPSPSSYTGELFF. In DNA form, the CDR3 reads TGTGCCAGCAGCCCGAGCCCCAGTAGTTACACCGGGGAGCTGTTTTTT. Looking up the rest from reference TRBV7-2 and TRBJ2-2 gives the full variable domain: GAGVSQSPSNKVTEKGKDVELRCDPISGHTALYWYRQSLGQGLEFLIYFQGNSAPDKSGLPSDRFSAERTGGSVSTLTIQRTQQEDSAVYLCASSPSPSSYTGELFFGEGSRLTVL.

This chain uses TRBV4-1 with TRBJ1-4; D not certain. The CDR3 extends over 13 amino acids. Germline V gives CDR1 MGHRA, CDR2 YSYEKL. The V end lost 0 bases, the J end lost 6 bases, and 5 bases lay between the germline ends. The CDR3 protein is CASSQDGDEKLFF. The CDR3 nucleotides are TGCGCCAGCAGCCAAGATGGGGATGAAAAACTGTTTTTT.

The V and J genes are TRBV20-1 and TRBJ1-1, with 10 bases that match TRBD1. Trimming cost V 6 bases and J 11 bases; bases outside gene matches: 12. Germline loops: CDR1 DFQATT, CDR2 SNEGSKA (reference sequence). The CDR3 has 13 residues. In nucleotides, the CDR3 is TGCAGTGCCCGACAGGGGGCGAACACCGGGGCTTTCTTT. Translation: CSARQGANTGAFF.

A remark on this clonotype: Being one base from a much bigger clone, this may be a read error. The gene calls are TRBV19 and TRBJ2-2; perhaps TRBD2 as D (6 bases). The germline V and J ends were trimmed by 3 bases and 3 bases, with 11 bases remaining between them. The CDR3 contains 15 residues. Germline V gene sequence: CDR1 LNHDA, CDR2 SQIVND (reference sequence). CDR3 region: CASSIGGCYTGELFF. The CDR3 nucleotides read TGTGCCAGTAGTATCGGGGGATGCTACACCGGGGAGCTGTTTTTT.

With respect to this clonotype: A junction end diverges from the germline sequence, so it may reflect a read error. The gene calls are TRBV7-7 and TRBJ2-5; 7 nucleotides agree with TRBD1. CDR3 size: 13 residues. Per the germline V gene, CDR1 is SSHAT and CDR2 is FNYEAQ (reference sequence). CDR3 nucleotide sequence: TGTGCTAGCAGCGACAGGGCCCAAGAGACCCAGTACTTC. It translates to CASSDRAQETQYF.

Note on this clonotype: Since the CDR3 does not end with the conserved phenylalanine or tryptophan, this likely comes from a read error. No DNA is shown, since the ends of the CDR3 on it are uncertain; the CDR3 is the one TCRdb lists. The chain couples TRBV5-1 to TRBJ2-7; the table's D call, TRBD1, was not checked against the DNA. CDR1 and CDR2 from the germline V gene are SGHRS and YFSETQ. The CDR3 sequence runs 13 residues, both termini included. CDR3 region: CASSVGTGGSHFY.

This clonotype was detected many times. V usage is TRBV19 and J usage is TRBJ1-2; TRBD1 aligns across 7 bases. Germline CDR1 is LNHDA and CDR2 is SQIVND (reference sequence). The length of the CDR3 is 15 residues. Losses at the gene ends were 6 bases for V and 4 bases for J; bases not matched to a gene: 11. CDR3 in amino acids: CASREGGGGVYGYTF. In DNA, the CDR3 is TGTGCCAGTAGAGAAGGGGGCGGTGGTGTCTATGGCTACACCTTC.

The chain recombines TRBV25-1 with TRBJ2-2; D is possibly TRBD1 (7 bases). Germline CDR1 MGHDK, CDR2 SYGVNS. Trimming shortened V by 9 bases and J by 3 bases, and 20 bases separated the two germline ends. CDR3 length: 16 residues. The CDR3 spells CASHGRGEIYTGELFF. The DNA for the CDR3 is TGTGCCAGTCACGGCAGGGGGGAAATCTACACCGGGGAGCTGTTTTTT.

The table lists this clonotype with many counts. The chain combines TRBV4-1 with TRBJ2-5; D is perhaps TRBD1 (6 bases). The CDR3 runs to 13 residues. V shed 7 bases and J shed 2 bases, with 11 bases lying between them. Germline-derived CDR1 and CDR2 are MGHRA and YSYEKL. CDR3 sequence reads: CASKSGTQETQYF. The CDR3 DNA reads TGCGCCAGCAAATCTGGGACACAAGAGACCCAGTACTTC.

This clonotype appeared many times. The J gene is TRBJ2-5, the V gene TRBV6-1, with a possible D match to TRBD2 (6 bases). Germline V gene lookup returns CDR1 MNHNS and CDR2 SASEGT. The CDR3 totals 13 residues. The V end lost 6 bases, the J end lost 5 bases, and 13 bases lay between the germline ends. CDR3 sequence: CASSPTREETQYF. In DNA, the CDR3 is TGTGCCAGCAGCCCTACCCGGGAGGAGACCCAGTACTTC.

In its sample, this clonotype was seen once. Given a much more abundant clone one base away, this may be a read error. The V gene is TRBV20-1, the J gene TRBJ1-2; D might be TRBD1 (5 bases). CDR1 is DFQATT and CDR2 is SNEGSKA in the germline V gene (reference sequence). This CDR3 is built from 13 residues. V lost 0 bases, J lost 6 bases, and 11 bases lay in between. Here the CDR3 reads CSARDRDADGYTF. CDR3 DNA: TGCAGTGCTAGAGACAGGGACGCGGATGGCTACACCTTC.

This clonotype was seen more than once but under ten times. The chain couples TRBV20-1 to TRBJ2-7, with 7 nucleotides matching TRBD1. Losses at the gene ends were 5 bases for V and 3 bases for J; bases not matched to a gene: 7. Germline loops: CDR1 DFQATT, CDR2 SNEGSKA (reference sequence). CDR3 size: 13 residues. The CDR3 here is CSAWDRGLYEQYF. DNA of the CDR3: TGCAGTGCTTGGGACAGAGGACTCTACGAGCAGTACTTC.

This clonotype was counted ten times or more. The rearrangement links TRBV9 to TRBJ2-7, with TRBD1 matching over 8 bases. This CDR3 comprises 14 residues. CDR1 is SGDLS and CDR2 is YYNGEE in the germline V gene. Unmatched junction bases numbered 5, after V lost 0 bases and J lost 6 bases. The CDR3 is CASSVAGGLGEQYF. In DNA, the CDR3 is TGTGCCAGCAGCGTAGCAGGGGGCCTCGGCGAGCAGTACTTC. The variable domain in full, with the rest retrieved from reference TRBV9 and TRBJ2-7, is DSGVTQTPKHLITATGQRVTLRCSPRSGDLSVYWYQQSLDQGLQFLIQYYNGEERAKGNILERFSAQQFPDLHSELNLSSLELGDSALYFCASSVAGGLGEQYFGPGTRLTVT.

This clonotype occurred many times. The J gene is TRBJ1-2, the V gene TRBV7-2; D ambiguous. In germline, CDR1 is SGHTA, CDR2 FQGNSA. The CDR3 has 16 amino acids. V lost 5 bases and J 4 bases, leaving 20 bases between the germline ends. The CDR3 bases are TGTGCCAGCAGCCCCCGTGGCGGATTCCCTCTCTATGGCTACACCTTC. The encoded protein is CASSPRGGFPLYGYTF.

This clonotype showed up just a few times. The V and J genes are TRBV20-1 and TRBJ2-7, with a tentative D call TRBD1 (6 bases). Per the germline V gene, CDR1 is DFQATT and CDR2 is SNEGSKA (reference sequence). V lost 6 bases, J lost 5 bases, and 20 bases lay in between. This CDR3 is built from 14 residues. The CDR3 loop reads CSAPGTPTRHEQYF. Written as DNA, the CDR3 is TGCAGTGCGCCTGGGACACCTACCCGCCACGAGCAGTACTTC.

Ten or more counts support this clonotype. The CDR3: CASSRYRARGYTF. In DNA form, the CDR3 reads TGTGCCAGCAGCCGCTACAGGGCTCGGGGCTACACCTTC. The gene calls are TRBV7-2 and TRBJ1-2; D possibly corresponds to TRBD1 (6 bases). The V end was cut by 5 bases, the J end by 8 bases, with 15 bases between. CDR3 length: 13 residues. Germline CDR1 reads SGHTA; CDR2 reads FQGNSA.

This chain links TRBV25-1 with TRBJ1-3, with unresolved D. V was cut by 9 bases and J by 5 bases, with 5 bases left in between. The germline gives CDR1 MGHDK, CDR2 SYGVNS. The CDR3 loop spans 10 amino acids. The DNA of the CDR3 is TGTGCCAGGGATCGAAACACCATATATTTT. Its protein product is CARDRNTIYF.